The clone carrying this T cell receptor beta chain was seen more than once but under ten times. The data stem from a study of OX40 agonist ivuxolimab in advanced cancers. Across the whole study: Intravenous ivuxolimab was administered to patients every 2 weeks at 0.01 to 10 mg/kg.

Assay used: immunoSEQ multiplex PCR; TCRdb lists only in-frame clones, some missing. Here the sample spans around 93,000 clones, approximately 87% being singletons. From germline, CDR1 is LNHDA and CDR2 SQIVND (reference sequence). The CDR3 loop spans 13 amino acids. The V gene lost 4 bases and the J gene lost 3 bases, with 9 bases spanning the gap. The starting material was CD4+ or CD8+ T cells sorted from blood, obtained in a trial of the OX40 agonist ivuxolimab. The chain carries TRBV19 and TRBJ1-1; D unresolved. The TCR originated in an adult with an advanced solid tumor such as melanoma, head and neck, liver or kidney cancer. CDR3 amino acids: CASSKASDTEAFF. The CDR3 nucleotides read TGTGCCAGTAGTAAGGCCTCGGACACTGAAGCTTTCTTT.